The 20 T cell receptor beta chains in this list originate from one sample, sequenced in a study of shared clonotypes between healthy human individuals. Using immunoSEQ multiplex PCR, the repertoire was profiled, and TCRdb retains in-frame clones only, with some absent. This sample has about 2.3 million clones, with approximately 93% found just once. The sample taken for sequencing was naive CD4+ T cells from PBMCs. Subset defined: CD45RA+ positively selected. All receptors come from a young man in good health. Some clones in this sample may be carry-over from other donors' samples.

This chain uses TRBV11-2 with TRBJ1-3; unclear D gene. Looked up from germline, CDR1 is SGHAT and CDR2 is FQNNGV. The CDR3 extends over 15 amino acids. V was cut by 3 bases and J by 4 bases, with 13 bases left in between. CDR3 sequence reads: CASSFSTGLGNTIYF. The CDR3 nucleotides are TGTGCCAGCAGCTTTTCGACGGGGTTAGGAAACACCATATATTTT.

The rearrangement joins TRBV4-2 to TRBJ1-3; D uncertain. Germline V gives CDR1 LGHNA, CDR2 YNFKEQ. V was pared by 3 bases and J by 1 base, with 28 bases between. The CDR3 has 21 residues. For the CDR3, the DNA is TGTGCCAGCAGCCACTCCTCAGCGGGCAGCTCGGAATATTGGTCTGGAAACACCATATATTTT. It is translated as CASSHSSAGSSEYWSGNTIYF.

The gene calls are TRBV29-1 and TRBJ2-3; TRBD1 matches at 9 bases. CDR3 length: 15 amino acids. From germline, CDR1 is SQVTM and CDR2 ANQGSEA. Trimming cost V 3 bases and J 6 bases; bases outside gene matches: 10. CDR3 in DNA: TGCAGCGTTGATCGGACAGGGGTTGGTCGGGATACGCAGTATTTT. It is translated as CSVDRTGVGRDTQYF.

This rearrangement joins TRBV4-1 to TRBJ2-7, with D perhaps matching TRBD1 (5 bases). Germline assignment: CDR1 MGHRA and CDR2 YSYEKL. V was trimmed by 4 bases and J by 0 bases, leaving 16 bases between them. The CDR3 runs 16 residues. DNA of the CDR3: TGCGCCAGCAGCCCTTCTTTAGGACAAAGCTCCTACGAGCAGTACTTC. Translation: CASSPSLGQSSYEQYF.

The J gene is TRBJ2-5, the V gene TRBV11-3; either TRBD1 or TRBD2 may supply D (6 bases each). Looked up from germline, CDR1 is SGHNT and CDR2 is YENEEA. The V end was cut by 5 bases, the J end by 5 bases, with 18 bases between. The CDR3 contains 15 residues. CDR3: CASSEGGWGGETQYF. In DNA, the CDR3 is TGTGCCAGCAGCGAGGGGGGCTGGGGCGGCGAGACCCAGTACTTC.

The V gene is TRBV5-6, the J gene TRBJ1-1, with D uncertain. The length of the CDR3 is 15 residues. V was pared by 2 bases and J by 0 bases, with 11 bases between. Germline V gives CDR1 SGHDT, CDR2 YYEEEE. In DNA, the CDR3 is TGTGCCAGCAGCTTCGGACGGACTATGAACACTGAAGCTTTCTTT. It translates to CASSFGRTMNTEAFF.

CDR3 coding DNA: TGTGCCAGCAGCCGTAGGACAGGTGTAGAGACCCAGTACTTC. Its translation is CASSRRTGVETQYF. The rearrangement joins TRBV7-2 to TRBJ2-5; 7 bases fit TRBD1. CDR3 length: 14 amino acids. The germline CDR1 and CDR2 sequences are SGHTA and FQGNSA. With V trimmed by 5 bases and J by 4 bases, 7 bases remained unmatched.

The chain carries TRBV28 and TRBJ1-1; D gene unclear. Trimming removed 7 bases at V and 3 bases at J, with 12 bases between. CDR1 MDHEN and CDR2 SYDVKM come from the germline V gene. The CDR3 runs to 13 residues. The CDR3 here is CASTSLGDTEAFF. Written as DNA, the CDR3 is TGTGCCAGCACCTCGCTTGGTGACACTGAAGCTTTCTTT.

The chain has TRBV5-8 and TRBJ2-2; D is possibly TRBD2 (5 bases). The germline CDR1 and CDR2 sequences are SGHTS and YDEGEE. The CDR3 is 15 residues long. Between the trimmed V and J ends, which lost 7 bases and 6 bases, there was a span of 19 bases. Here the CDR3 reads CASLSEGVYAGELFF. In DNA form, the CDR3 reads TGTGCCAGCTTAAGTGAGGGAGTTTACGCCGGGGAGCTGTTTTTT.

For this clone: This sample includes further DNA sequences coding for the same CDR3. The chain is built from TRBV2 and TRBJ2-3; a possible D gene is TRBD2 (6 bases). Germline loops: CDR1 SNHLY, CDR2 FYNNEI. The length of the CDR3 is 15 residues. Deletions cut 3 bases from V and 1 base from J, with 11 bases between. This chain's CDR3 is CASSESGLGTDTQYF. The CDR3 nucleotides are TGTGCCAGCAGTGAGAGCGGGTTGGGCACAGATACGCAGTATTTT.

V and J are TRBV2 and TRBJ2-2, with no clear D. CDR1 is SNHLY, CDR2 FYNNEI, per germline. The CDR3 is 13 amino acids. Between the trimmed V and J ends, which lost 10 bases and 5 bases, there was a span of 14 bases. Written as DNA, the CDR3 is TGTGCCACCGCAGGAGTTGGAACCGGGGAGCTGTTTTTT. Translating it yields CATAGVGTGELFF.

The genes are TRBV6-6 and TRBJ1-4, with D possibly TRBD1 on 6 matching bases. The length of the CDR3 is 14 residues. V lost 5 bases to trimming and J lost 7 bases, with 14 bases between them. CDR1 MNHNY and CDR2 SVGAGI come from the germline V gene (reference sequence). The CDR3 DNA reads as TGTGCCAGCAGTCATCTACAGGGTGCTGAAAAACTGTTTTTT. Its translation is CASSHLQGAEKLFF.

This chain joins TRBV6-1 and TRBJ1-2, with TRBD1 identical over 9 bases. J gave up 7 bases and V 2 bases, and 8 bases lay outside the gene matches. Germline V gene sequence: CDR1 MNHNS, CDR2 SASEGT. The CDR3 runs to 15 residues. The CDR3 DNA sequence: TGTGCCAGCAGTGAAACTACAGGGGGCGCCGGTGGCTACACCTTC. Amino acids: CASSETTGGAGGYTF.

This clone was observed a single time. The V call is TRBV9, the J call TRBJ2-3; 16 bases fit TRBD2. V dropped 4 bases and J dropped 13; count of bases not matched to a gene: 3. The V gene's germline CDR1 is SGDLS and CDR2 YYNGEE. CDR3 size: 13 residues. The CDR3 bases are TGTGCCAGCAGCACCGGGACTAGCGGGAGGGAGTATTTT. Amino acid sequence: CASSTGTSGREYF.

This rearrangement joins TRBV27 to TRBJ1-5; D unclear. V was trimmed by 5 bases and J by 3 bases, leaving 11 bases between them. CDR1 is MNHEY and CDR2 is SMNVEV in the germline V gene (reference sequence). The CDR3 is 14 residues long. Written as DNA, the CDR3 is TGTGCCAGCAGTCCAACGGGGAACAATCAGCCCCAGCATTTT. This gives the protein CASSPTGNNQPQHF.

A note on this clone: The sample carries other DNA sequences with the same CDR3. CDR3 coding DNA: TGCGCCAGCAGCTTGGGGCGGGGCATGAACACTGAAGCTTTCTTT. Encoded protein: CASSLGRGMNTEAFF. The chain links TRBV5-1 to TRBJ1-1; a possible D gene is TRBD1 (5 bases). The germline V gene encodes CDR1 SGHRS and CDR2 YFSETQ. The CDR3 is made up of 15 amino acids. The ends were cut back, 0 bases at V and 0 bases at J, with 9 bases in the middle.

The V and J genes are TRBV5-1 and TRBJ2-2, with a tentative D call TRBD1 (5 bases). Trimming took 1 base from V and 0 from J, leaving 10 bases between them. This CDR3 is 16 amino acids long. Germline V CDR1 and CDR2: SGHRS, YFSETQ. The chain's CDR3 is CASSLYSGTNTGELFF. CDR3 sequence (DNA): TGCGCCAGCAGCTTGTATTCAGGGACGAACACCGGGGAGCTGTTTTTT.

The chain recombines TRBV4-1 with TRBJ2-7, with D hard to call. The CDR3 consists of 12 residues. Germline lookup yields CDR1 MGHRA and CDR2 YSYEKL. V lost 0 bases and J 7 bases, leaving 7 bases between the germline ends. CDR3 sequence: CASSQDLDEQYF. CDR3 coding DNA: TGCGCCAGCAGCCAAGATTTGGATGAGCAGTACTTC.

The rearrangement joins TRBV7-2 to TRBJ1-1; D uncertain. Germline assignment: CDR1 SGHTA and CDR2 FQGNSA. This CDR3 comprises 12 residues. Deletions cut 6 bases from V and 6 bases from J, with 11 bases between. CDR3 in DNA: TGTGCCAGCAGTCCGACACTGGCTGAAGCTTTCTTT. Translated, it gives CASSPTLAEAFF.

In this sample, this clone turned up a few times. This specimen includes other DNA sequences encoding the same CDR3. The chain combines TRBV11-2 with TRBJ2-5; D is undetermined. Trimming removed 0 bases from V and 4 bases from J, with 9 bases in between. CDR3 length: 14 residues. Per the germline V gene, CDR1 is SGHAT and CDR2 is FQNNGV. In DNA, the CDR3 is TGTGCCAGCAGCTTAGAAGGTGCTGGAGAGACCCAGTACTTC. Amino acid sequence: CASSLEGAGETQYF. Supplemented by reference TRBV11-2 and TRBJ2-5, the full variable domain reads EAGVAQSPRYKIIEKRQSVAFWCNPISGHATLYWYQQILGQGPKLLIQFQNNGVVDDSQLPKDRFSAERLKGVDSTLKIQPAKLEDSAVYLCASSLEGAGETQYFGPGTRLLVL.